Presented here are 25 T cell receptor beta chains from one specimen sequenced in a study of control samples from healthy donors and cancer patients. The assay was immunoSEQ multiplex PCR, and TCRdb's table has in-frame clones only and misses some. The sample records around 110,000 clones, roughly nine tenths being singletons. Sequencing input: PBMCs. The receptors originated from a woman aged 45-65 years with colorectal cancer.

The chain employs TRBV4-2 and TRBJ2-7; tentative D call: TRBD2 (5 bases). The length of the CDR3 is 14 residues. Per the germline V gene, CDR1 is LGHNA and CDR2 is YNFKEQ. The ends were cut back, 0 bases at V and 5 bases at J, with 11 bases in the middle. The CDR3 nucleotides read TGTGCCAGCAGCCAAGATGGGGAGAGGGACGAGCAGTACTTC. Amino acids: CASSQDGERDEQYF.

The rearrangement joins TRBV12-3 or TRBV12-4 to TRBJ2-1; no reliable D call. The CDR3 sequence is 12 residues long. The ends were cut back, 6 bases at V and 5 bases at J, with 8 bases in the middle. The CDR3 sequence is CASSPFHNEQFF. CDR3 bases: TGTGCCAGCAGCCCCTTCCACAATGAGCAGTTCTTC.

This rearrangement joins TRBV5-1 to TRBJ1-2; 11 nucleotides align to TRBD1. The CDR3 runs 14 residues. Germline assignment: CDR1 SGHRS and CDR2 YFSETQ. Trimming cost V 4 bases and J 3 bases; bases outside gene matches: 2. This CDR3 reads CASSPGQGDYGYTF. For the CDR3, the DNA is TGCGCCAGCAGCCCGGGACAGGGGGACTATGGCTACACCTTC.

CDR3 residues: CSVVVTTNEKLFF. As DNA, the CDR3 is TGCAGCGTTGTCGTGACAACTAATGAAAAACTGTTTTTT. The gene calls are TRBV29-1 and TRBJ1-4; no firm D call. The CDR3 totals 13 residues. The germline CDR1 and CDR2 sequences are SQVTM and ANQGSEA. Trimming shortened V by 4 bases and J by 0 bases, and 6 bases separated the two germline ends.

This chain uses TRBV5-4 with TRBJ1-1, with TRBD1 identical over 9 bases. This CDR3 is built from 14 residues. Looked up from germline, CDR1 is SGHNT and CDR2 is YYREEE (reference sequence). V was pared by 4 bases and J by 2 bases, with 3 bases of the junction left unmatched. The CDR3 reads CASSNRGLNTEAFF. The CDR3 DNA reads TGTGCCAGCAGCAACAGGGGGCTCAACACTGAAGCTTTCTTT.

The chain is built from TRBV6-5 and TRBJ1-5, with D hard to call. CDR1 MNHEY and CDR2 SVGAGI come from the germline V gene. CDR3 length: 12 residues. Trimming cost V 7 bases and J 3 bases, with 7 bases left between them. The CDR3, as DNA: TGTGCCAGCAAGGACCCCAATCAGCCCCAGCATTTT. It yields the protein CASKDPNQPQHF.

The chain combines TRBV19 with TRBJ1-1, with 7 bases aligning to TRBD1. This CDR3 spans 16 amino acids. The trim removed 7 bases at V and 5 bases at J, leaving 16 bases unmatched. Looked up from germline, CDR1 is LNHDA and CDR2 is SQIVND (reference sequence). The DNA of the CDR3 is TGTGCCAGTACCCCGGCTCTCGGGACAGCTTTTACTGAAGCTTTCTTT. Encoded protein: CASTPALGTAFTEAFF.

The chain joins TRBV6-5 to TRBJ2-2; TRBD2 matches at 7 bases. Trimming removed 7 bases from V and 6 bases from J; junction bases left unmatched: 8. Per the germline V gene, CDR1 is MNHEY and CDR2 is SVGAGI. The CDR3 length is 14 residues. For the CDR3, the DNA is TGTGCCAGCAAGGGAGTAGCGGGTCCCGGGGAGCTGTTTTTT. Its protein is CASKGVAGPGELFF.

CDR3 region: CASSIDAGTRIRNTEAFF. CDR3 bases: TGTGCCAGTAGTATAGATGCCGGGACAAGGATCAGGAACACTGAAGCTTTCTTT. V usage is TRBV19 and J usage is TRBJ1-1, with D perhaps TRBD1 (6 bases). CDR3 length equals 18 residues. Germline V CDR1 and CDR2: LNHDA, SQIVND (reference sequence). V lost 0 bases to trimming and J lost 1 base, with 18 bases between them.

The chain recombines TRBV5-1 with TRBJ2-7; no clear D gene. Germline CDR1 reads SGHRS; CDR2 reads YFSETQ. CDR3 length: 14 residues. With 0 bases removed from V and 0 bases from J, the gap between germline ends came to 7 bases. The DNA of the CDR3 is TGCGCCAGCAGCTTGGGCGGATACTCCTACGAGCAGTACTTC. This gives the protein CASSLGGYSYEQYF.

The J gene is TRBJ1-4, the V gene TRBV7-9; 10 bases line up with TRBD1. Germline V lookup: CDR1 SEHNR, CDR2 FQNEAQ (reference sequence). This CDR3 region has 15 residues. V dropped 1 base and J dropped 6; count of bases not matched to a gene: 2. The CDR3 region is CASSLGDRGDEKLFF. CDR3 DNA sequence: TGTGCCAGCAGCTTAGGGGACAGGGGTGATGAAAAACTGTTTTTT.

There are a few counts of this clone. The rearrangement links TRBV18 to TRBJ2-7; D might be TRBD2 (6 bases). Trimming took 3 bases from V and 6 from J, leaving 15 bases between them. This CDR3 is built from 14 residues. Germline CDR1 KGHSH, CDR2 LQKENI. The CDR3 is CASSPLAQEGEQYF. The DNA of the CDR3 is TGTGCCAGCTCACCCCTAGCACAGGAGGGCGAGCAGTACTTC.

In the case of this clone: Other DNA sequences in this specimen translate into the identical CDR3. V gene TRBV19 combines with J gene TRBJ1-1; D not resolved. The V gene lost 3 bases and the J gene lost 2 bases, with 10 bases spanning the gap. The CDR3 is 14 residues long. CDR1 LNHDA and CDR2 SQIVND come from the germline V gene (reference sequence). This chain's CDR3 is CASSIGKENTEAFF. The CDR3 bases are TGTGCCAGTAGTATTGGAAAGGAAAACACTGAAGCTTTCTTT.

This rearrangement joins TRBV30 to TRBJ2-5; D uncertain. This CDR3 comprises 13 residues. The germline gives CDR1 GTSNPN, CDR2 SVGIG (reference sequence). Trimming shortened V by 0 bases and J by 5 bases, and 10 bases separated the two germline ends. CDR3 DNA: TGTGCCTGGAGTGTACTCCGCGCGGAGACCCAGTACTTC. It encodes CAWSVLRAETQYF.

This clone is a singleton in its sample. The rearrangement links TRBV9 to TRBJ1-1; D ambiguous. CDR1 SGDLS and CDR2 YYNGEE come from the germline V gene. This CDR3 region has 15 residues. The V end lost 2 bases, the J end lost 2 bases, and 13 bases lay between the germline ends. As DNA, the CDR3 is TGTGCCAGCAGCGTTTCCCCCGGGCCCAACACTGAAGCTTTCTTT. Its translation is CASSVSPGPNTEAFF.

J is TRBJ1-1 and V is TRBV11-3; 7 positions agree with TRBD1. Germline CDR1 SGHNT, CDR2 YENEEA. CDR3 length: 15 residues. The ends lost 1 base at V and 1 base at J; junction bases unmatched: 3. CDR3 sequence: CASSLGAGGNTEAFF. The DNA for the CDR3 is TGTGCCAGCAGCTTAGGGGCAGGGGGGAACACTGAAGCTTTCTTT.

The V call is TRBV7-9, the J call TRBJ2-5; D is perhaps TRBD1 or TRBD2 (5 bases each). The CDR3 spans 15 residues. CDR1 and CDR2 (germline): SEHNR, FQNEAQ (reference sequence). Trimming took off 5 bases at V and 4 bases at J, with 17 bases between the two ends. In nucleotides, the CDR3 is TGTGCCAGCAGCCCTGGGGGACCTAGTATAGAGACCCAGTACTTC. Translation gives CASSPGGPSIETQYF.

V is TRBV19 and J is TRBJ1-1, with 7 bases matching TRBD1. In germline, CDR1 is LNHDA, CDR2 SQIVND (reference sequence). The CDR3 spans 15 residues. With V trimmed by 5 bases and J by 0 bases, 6 bases remained unmatched. For the CDR3, the DNA is TGTGCCAGTAGTGTGGGGACAGATTTGAACACTGAAGCTTTCTTT. Protein sequence: CASSVGTDLNTEAFF.

The V gene is TRBV5-4, the J gene TRBJ2-7, with D possibly matching TRBD2 (5 bases). CDR3 length equals 12 residues. CDR1 SGHNT and CDR2 YYREEE come from the germline V gene (reference sequence). V dropped 1 base and J dropped 3 bases, with 5 bases sitting between them. The CDR3 is CASSLSGYEQYF. The DNA of the CDR3 is TGTGCCAGCAGCTTGAGCGGCTACGAGCAGTACTTC.

This clone was found once. V usage is TRBV2 and J usage is TRBJ1-1; 11 positions agree with TRBD1. This CDR3 region has 18 residues. Trimming at V came to 6 bases and at J to 4 bases, leaving 16 bases not matched to a gene. Germline V lookup: CDR1 SNHLY, CDR2 FYNNEI. The CDR3 loop is CASSPLPGQGVDPTEAFF. DNA of the CDR3: TGTGCCAGCAGCCCACTCCCGGGACAGGGGGTTGATCCCACTGAAGCTTTCTTT.

The J gene is TRBJ1-3, the V gene TRBV7-6; D unresolved. V was shortened by 4 bases and J by 0 bases, with 13 bases between the two germline ends. In germline, CDR1 is SGHVS, CDR2 FNYEAQ. The CDR3 loop spans 16 amino acids. The CDR3 nucleotides read TGTGCCAGCAGCTCCCGAACAGCCTCCTCTGGAAACACCATATATTTT. Amino acid sequence: CASSSRTASSGNTIYF. Combining the CDR3 with reference TRBV7-6 and TRBJ1-3 gives the whole variable domain GAGVSQSPRYKVTKRGQDVALRCDPISGHVSLYWYRQALGQGPEFLTYFNYEAQQDKSGLPNDRFSAERPEGSISTLTIQRTEQRDSAMYRCASSSRTASSGNTIYFGEGSWLTVV.

In the case of this clone: This sample also contains other DNA sequences that code for the same CDR3. The chain joins TRBV30 to TRBJ1-2, with D uncertain. This CDR3 spans 13 amino acids. Deletions cut 0 bases from V and 4 bases from J, with 9 bases between. CDR1 GTSNPN and CDR2 SVGIG come from the germline V gene (reference sequence). CDR3 protein: CAWSVGPAYGYTF. CDR3 sequence (DNA): TGTGCCTGGAGTGTGGGCCCAGCCTATGGCTACACCTTC. Together with reference TRBV30 and TRBJ1-2, the CDR3 gives the full variable domain: SQTIHQWPATLVQPVGSPLSLECTVEGTSNPNLYWYRQAAGRGLQLLFYSVGIGQISSEVPQNLSASRPQDRQFILSSKKLLLSDSGFYLCAWSVGPAYGYTFGSGTRLTVV.

In its sample, this clone was seen once. The chain uses TRBV5-1 and TRBJ1-3, with D maybe TRBD1 (6 bases). Trimming shortened V by 4 bases and J by 2 bases, and 13 bases separated the two germline ends. This CDR3 has 15 residues. CDR1 and CDR2 from the germline V gene are SGHRS and YFSETQ. DNA of the CDR3: TGCGCCAGCAGCATAGGACAGCCAGCTGGAAACACCATATATTTT. Residues: CASSIGQPAGNTIYF.

This clone appeared many times. The DNA for the CDR3 is TGTGCCAGTAGTATTGGGCGGGAAGTCACTGAGCAGTTCTTC. Protein sequence: CASSIGREVTEQFF. The J gene is TRBJ2-1, the V gene TRBV19, with D maybe TRBD2 (6 bases). The V end lost 3 bases, the J end lost 9 bases, and 15 bases lay between the germline ends. The CDR3 contains 14 residues. Germline CDR1 is LNHDA and CDR2 is SQIVND (reference sequence). The whole variable domain, filled in from reference TRBV19 and TRBJ2-1, reads DGGITQSPKYLFRKEGQNVTLSCEQNLNHDAMYWYRQDPGQGLRLIYYSQIVNDFQKGDIAEGYSVSREKKESFPLTVTSAQKNPTAFYLCASSIGREVTEQFFGPGTRLTVL.

This rearrangement joins TRBV3-1 (or the pseudogene TRBV3-2) to TRBJ1-4, with a weak D call TRBD1 (6 bases). Germline-derived CDR1 and CDR2 are LGHDT and YNNKEL (reference sequence). V lost 5 bases and J 8 bases, leaving 15 bases between the germline ends. The CDR3 length is 14 residues. The DNA of the CDR3 is TGTGCCAGCAGCATCGGACAGACTCGGGAAAAACTGTTTTTT. Its protein is CASSIGQTREKLFF.